These 8 T cell receptor beta chains were all obtained from the same sample, sequenced in a study of blood T cell repertoires in COVID-19. TCRdb's copy holds only in-frame clones and misses some; the assay was immunoSEQ multiplex PCR. The sample includes 140,000 to 150,000 clones, 80% to 90% seen only once; the top ten take 13%. The sample taken for sequencing was peripheral blood. The receptors shown here come from a man between 18 and 29 years old with COVID-19, enrolled during active disease.

The rearrangement uses TRBV6-6 and TRBJ2-7; TRBD1 aligns across 7 bases. The germline V gene has CDR1 MNHNY and CDR2 SVGAGI (reference sequence). The CDR3 runs to 13 residues. V trimming: 8 bases; J trimming: 3 bases; junction bases outside the gene matches: 7. The CDR3 loop is CASAGTADYEQYF. CDR3 sequence (DNA): TGTGCCAGCGCCGGGACAGCTGACTACGAGCAGTACTTC.

This chain links TRBV7-6 with TRBJ2-7, with TRBD2 matching over 10 bases. This CDR3 spans 15 amino acids. CDR1 is SGHVS and CDR2 is FNYEAQ in the germline V gene. V lost 1 base, J lost 4 bases, and 4 bases stayed unmatched. The CDR3: CASSLESSGGYEQYF. CDR3 DNA: TGTGCCAGCAGCTTAGAGTCTAGCGGGGGATACGAGCAGTACTTC.

This clone occurred once. V and J are TRBV6-5 and TRBJ2-7; possibly TRBD2 for D (5 bases). The length of the CDR3 is 13 residues. V was cut by 6 bases and J by 3 bases, with 12 bases left in between. CDR1 is MNHEY and CDR2 is SVGAGI in the germline V gene. The CDR3 DNA sequence: TGTGCCAGCAGCCTTACTAGAAACTACGAGCAGTACTTC. Amino acid sequence: CASSLTRNYEQYF.

This clone was counted between two and nine times. The rearrangement joins TRBV11-3 to TRBJ1-6, with D possibly being TRBD1 (5 bases). The germline CDR1 and CDR2 sequences are SGHNT and YENEEA. Trimming stripped 3 bases from V and 11 bases from J, with 14 bases between. The CDR3 runs 14 residues. CDR3 nucleotide sequence: TGTGCCAGCAGCTTGACAGCTCCCTTCCCACCCCTCCACTTT. This encodes CASSLTAPFPPLHF.

On this clone itself: The junction and the germline gene differ at one end; a read error may be behind it. The genes are TRBV6-5 and TRBJ1-4, with 7 bases fitting TRBD1. Germline V gene sequence: CDR1 MNHEY, CDR2 SVGAGI. This CDR3 has 14 amino acids. The CDR3 DNA is TGTGCCAGCAGACAGGGGAGTGGGAATGAAAAACTGCTTTTT. Encoded protein: CASRQGSGNEKLLF.

This clone has only a few counts. The rearrangement joins TRBV12-2 to TRBJ2-3; TRBD2 was called by the table and not checked on the DNA. TRBV12-2 is annotated as a pseudogene. The CDR3 is 20 residues long. This CDR3 reads CASRLSPSGRALFSTDTQYF. The CDR3 region has the DNA TGTGCAAGTCGCTTGAGTCCTAGCGGGAGGGCCCTCTTTAGCACAGATACGCAGTATTTT.

V gene TRBV28 combines with J gene TRBJ2-1; perhaps TRBD2 as D (5 bases). From germline, CDR1 is MDHEN and CDR2 SYDVKM. Trimming took off 8 bases at V and 4 bases at J, with 15 bases between the two ends. There are 14 residues in the CDR3. In DNA, the CDR3 is TGTGCCAGCCGCTCAGGCGGGCGATACAATGAGCAGTTCTTC. Protein: CASRSGGRYNEQFF.

The chain's CDR3 is CASSMVGGGDTQYF. DNA of the CDR3: TGTGCCAGTAGTATGGTCGGCGGAGGAGATACGCAGTATTTT. The chain uses TRBV19 and TRBJ2-3; D is perhaps TRBD2 (5 bases). CDR3 length equals 14 residues. Trimming took off 3 bases at V and 5 bases at J, with 12 bases between the two ends. CDR1 and CDR2 (germline): LNHDA, SQIVND (reference sequence).